This TCR beta chain came from a study of technical replicates of blood from a handful of donors. Sequencing used immunoSEQ multiplex PCR; TCRdb keeps in-frame clones, though not all of them. The top ten hold around 0.3% of the sample, which has under 100,000 clones, approximately 95% seen once. The clonotype originates from a human donor in good health. Specimen: T cells isolated from PBMCs.

This chain's CDR3 is CASSPYDRQTDTQYF. The CDR3 region has the DNA TGTGCCAGCAGCCCGTACGACAGACAGACAGATACGCAGTATTTT. This chain uses TRBV11-3 with TRBJ2-3, with D tentatively TRBD1 (5 bases). This CDR3 has 15 residues. V was trimmed by 5 bases and J by 3 bases, leaving 15 bases between them. Germline V gene sequence: CDR1 SGHNT, CDR2 YENEEA.